Following are 25 T cell receptor beta chains from one sample sequenced in a study of cytomegalovirus exposure and HLA in healthy donors (dated by TCRdb to between 2016 and 2019). Libraries were constructed by the immunoSEQ multiplex PCR assay. For the multiplex PCR, a mixture combining 60 forward primers for TCR Vbeta segments and 13 reverse primers for TCR Jbeta segments was used. Not all clones reach the TCRdb copy of this immuneACCESS table, which keeps in-frame sequences only. Checked studies attribute under half of the gap to unresolved V genes and leave the rest unexplained. Counted in this sample were about 130,000 clones; about 83% of them appeared once. Around 1.3% of the sample comes from the top ten. The sample consisted of PBMCs. The receptors come from a girl under 10 years old in good health and CMV-seronegative.

The chain links TRBV29-1 to TRBJ1-4; D gene ambiguous. Germline V gene sequence: CDR1 SQVTM, CDR2 ANQGSEA. The CDR3 extends over 11 amino acids. Trimming left V 6 bases short and J 8 bases short, with 10 bases between. The CDR3, as DNA: TGCAGCGTGGACTACCAGGAAAAACTGTTTTTT. Its translation is CSVDYQEKLFF. The complete variable domain, with remaining parts taken from reference TRBV29-1 and TRBJ1-4, reads SAVISQKPSRDICQRGTSLTIQCQVDSQVTMMFWYRQQPGQSLTLIATANQGSEATYESGFVIDKFPISRPNLTFSTLTVSNMSPEDSSIYLCSVDYQEKLFFGSGTQLSVL.

In its sample, this clone was seen a few times. J is TRBJ2-5 and V is TRBV19; the D is unclear. The germline CDR1 and CDR2 sequences are LNHDA and SQIVND (reference sequence). Trimming took off 2 bases at V and 2 bases at J, with 6 bases between the two ends. The CDR3 length is 13 residues. The CDR3 loop is CASSITRQETQYF. The CDR3 DNA reads TGTGCCAGTAGTATAACCAGACAAGAGACCCAGTACTTC.

The V and J genes are TRBV7-9 and TRBJ2-1; 11 bases line up with TRBD2. Germline CDR1 is SEHNR and CDR2 is FQNEAQ (reference sequence). This CDR3 is 14 amino acids long. The V and J ends lost 5 bases and 13 bases, in that order; junction bases with no gene match: 10. CDR3 bases: TGTGCCAGCAGCATGGGACTAGCGGAGGGAGGCCAGTTCTTC. As protein: CASSMGLAEGGQFF.

The sample holds one count of this clone. The chain couples TRBV4-1 to TRBJ2-7; D call uncertain. There are 15 residues in the CDR3. The V end lost 0 bases, the J end lost 1 base, and 10 bases lay between the germline ends. CDR1 is MGHRA, CDR2 YSYEKL, per germline. This CDR3 is CASSQDSPGSYEQYF. CDR3 coding DNA: TGCGCCAGCAGCCAAGATTCCCCAGGATCCTACGAGCAGTACTTC.

The chain couples TRBV27 to TRBJ2-7; D call uncertain. V was pared by 3 bases and J by 2 bases, with 8 bases between. The CDR3 covers 13 residues. Germline CDR1 and CDR2: MNHEY and SMNVEV (reference sequence). CDR3 region: CASSFSDTYEQYF. CDR3 nucleotides: TGTGCCAGCAGTTTCTCAGACACCTACGAGCAGTACTTC.

The V and J genes are TRBV18 and TRBJ2-1; TRBD1 might be the D (6 bases). Germline CDR1 is KGHSH and CDR2 is LQKENI. V was clipped by 4 bases and J by 9 bases, with 7 bases between them. The CDR3 consists of 11 residues. The CDR3, as DNA: TGTGCCAGCTCACAGGGGGTTGAGCAGTTCTTC. It is translated as CASSQGVEQFF.

V gene TRBV7-2 combines with J gene TRBJ1-3, with D perhaps matching TRBD1 (6 bases). Germline V gene lookup returns CDR1 SGHTA and CDR2 FQGNSA. V was pared by 3 bases and J by 2 bases, with 11 bases between. The CDR3 spans 15 residues. CDR3 residues: CASSFDQGPGNTIYF. In nucleotides, the CDR3 is TGTGCCAGCAGCTTCGATCAGGGGCCTGGAAACACCATATATTTT.

The chain carries TRBV6-1 and TRBJ2-5, with 7 bases aligning to TRBD1. V dropped 8 bases and J dropped 1; count of bases not matched to a gene: 4. Germline V gene data show CDR1 as MNHNS and CDR2 as SASEGT. The CDR3 covers 13 residues. DNA of the CDR3: TGTGCCAGCCCCGGGACAGCCCAAGAGACCCAGTACTTC. Amino acids: CASPGTAQETQYF.

The chain joins TRBV6-1 to TRBJ2-1; D is uncertain. Germline loops: CDR1 MNHNS, CDR2 SASEGT. This CDR3 has 15 residues. Trimming stripped 4 bases from V and 0 bases from J, with 10 bases between. As DNA, the CDR3 is TGTGCCAGCAGTGTAGTACAGAGCTCCTACAATGAGCAGTTCTTC. Translating it yields CASSVVQSSYNEQFF.

CDR3 sequence: CASRTMGSTDTQYF. The CDR3 region has the DNA TGTGCCAGCAGGACTATGGGAAGCACAGATACGCAGTATTTT. The V gene is TRBV7-2, the J gene TRBJ2-3, with D possibly TRBD2 on 5 matching bases. V was pared by 6 bases and J by 0 bases, with 10 bases between. This CDR3 is built from 14 residues. In germline, CDR1 is SGHTA, CDR2 FQGNSA. Based on the CDR3 plus reference TRBV7-2 and TRBJ2-3, the full variable domain is GAGVSQSPSNKVTEKGKDVELRCDPISGHTALYWYRQSLGQGLEFLIYFQGNSAPDKSGLPSDRFSAERTGGSVSTLTIQRTQQEDSAVYLCASRTMGSTDTQYFGPGTRLTVL.

V usage is TRBV2 and J usage is TRBJ1-2; D ambiguous. The CDR3 extends over 12 amino acids. Germline V gives CDR1 SNHLY, CDR2 FYNNEI. V was shortened by 3 bases and J by 8 bases, with 10 bases between the two germline ends. CDR3 nucleotide sequence: TGTGCCAGCAGTGATCTGGCAGGAGGCTACACCTTC. Translated, it gives CASSDLAGGYTF.

This rearrangement joins TRBV4-2 to TRBJ1-5, with 7 bases that match TRBD1. The germline gives CDR1 LGHNA, CDR2 YNFKEQ. V trimming: 0 bases; J trimming: 4 bases; junction bases outside the gene matches: 6. This CDR3 has 16 amino acids. For the CDR3, the DNA is TGTGCCAGCAGCCAAGAGAAGGGACAGACAAATCAGCCCCAGCATTTT. It encodes CASSQEKGQTNQPQHF.

The V gene is TRBV25-1, the J gene TRBJ2-3, with TRBD1 as a possible D gene (5 bases). Germline values: CDR1 MGHDK, CDR2 SYGVNS. The CDR3 sequence is 15 residues long. V was cut by 1 base and J by 8 bases, with 16 bases left in between. The CDR3 sequence: CASSESTGGAGTQYF. As DNA, the CDR3 is TGTGCCAGCAGTGAATCCACGGGTGGGGCTGGTACGCAGTATTTT.

V is TRBV30 and J is TRBJ1-5; the D gene is possibly TRBD1 (6 bases). CDR3 length: 15 residues. Per the germline V gene, CDR1 is GTSNPN and CDR2 is SVGIG (reference sequence). V was pared by 2 bases and J by 0 bases, with 11 bases between. DNA for the CDR3: TGTGCCTGGAGTCACAGGGTCTCTAGCAATCAGCCCCAGCATTTT. It is translated as CAWSHRVSSNQPQHF.

The rearrangement links TRBV6-1 to TRBJ2-3, with TRBD2 matching 14 bases. The germline V gene has CDR1 MNHNS and CDR2 SASEGT. V lost 4 bases, J lost 6 bases, and 12 bases stayed unmatched. There are 18 residues in the CDR3. As DNA, the CDR3 is TGTGCCAGCAGTGCTGTGAAGACTAGCGGGAGGGCCGTGGATACGCAGTATTTT. Translation: CASSAVKTSGRAVDTQYF.

The V and J genes are TRBV5-1 and TRBJ2-7, with D possibly matching TRBD1 (6 bases). Germline CDR1 reads SGHRS; CDR2 reads YFSETQ. The CDR3 consists of 15 residues. V was shortened by 0 bases and J by 6 bases, with 16 bases between the two germline ends. CDR3 protein: CASSLAELGTFEQYF. The CDR3 region has the DNA TGCGCCAGCAGCTTGGCCGAGTTAGGGACATTCGAGCAGTACTTC.

This chain connects TRBV4-3 to TRBJ2-1; D may be TRBD2 (6 bases). Germline values: CDR1 LGHNA, CDR2 YSLEER. V was clipped by 0 bases and J by 6 bases, with 18 bases between them. This CDR3 has 17 residues. CDR3 sequence: CASSQDMGGGPRNEQFF. CDR3 in DNA: TGCGCCAGCAGCCAAGATATGGGGGGAGGCCCCCGCAATGAGCAGTTCTTC.

The genes are TRBV18 and TRBJ2-7; D is ambiguous. Between the trimmed V and J ends, which lost 3 bases and 0 bases, there was a span of 9 bases. Germline-derived CDR1 and CDR2 are KGHSH and LQKENI. The CDR3 consists of 14 residues. The CDR3 nucleotides are TGTGCCAGCTCACCGACACAGAGCTCCTACGAGCAGTACTTC. Its translation: CASSPTQSSYEQYF.

The chain carries TRBV5-1 and TRBJ1-1; 7 bases are shared with TRBD1. In germline, CDR1 is SGHRS, CDR2 YFSETQ. V shed 4 bases and J 2 bases; nucleotides not matched to a gene: 5. The CDR3 is 14 residues long. The CDR3 loop is CASSPWTGNTEAFF. For the CDR3, the DNA is TGCGCCAGCAGCCCCTGGACAGGAAACACTGAAGCTTTCTTT.

J is TRBJ2-2 and V is TRBV5-1, with 11 bases lining up with TRBD2. This CDR3 has 15 amino acids. CDR1 SGHRS and CDR2 YFSETQ come from the germline V gene. The junction had 5 bases not matched to a gene; V was cut back by 5 bases and J by 5 bases. DNA for the CDR3: TGCGCCAGCAGGACCGGGACTAGCGGTACCGGGGAGCTGTTTTTT. This sequence encodes CASRTGTSGTGELFF.

J is TRBJ2-3 and V is TRBV5-1; 14 nucleotides line up with TRBD2. The trim removed 5 bases at V and 1 base at J, leaving 9 bases unmatched. The CDR3 sequence is 18 residues long. CDR1 SGHRS and CDR2 YFSETQ come from the germline V gene. CDR3 bases: TGCGCCAGCAGGGTAGGACTAGCGGGAGGATTGGGCACAGATACGCAGTATTTT. Its translation is CASRVGLAGGLGTDTQYF.

The V and J genes are TRBV4-3 and TRBJ2-1; 13 bases match TRBD2. The CDR3 is 17 amino acids. Germline CDR1 and CDR2: LGHNA and YSLEER. Losses at the gene ends were 1 base for V and 6 bases for J; bases not matched to a gene: 6. The CDR3 DNA is TGCGCCAGCAGCCAAGGACTAGCGGGGGGCAGACGCAATGAGCAGTTCTTC. Its protein is CASSQGLAGGRRNEQFF.

This clone was seen once. The rearrangement uses TRBV2 and TRBJ1-2; D is perhaps TRBD1 (5 bases). Germline lookup yields CDR1 SNHLY and CDR2 FYNNEI. Trimming took 4 bases from V and 8 from J, leaving 11 bases between them. The CDR3 covers 12 residues. DNA for the CDR3: TGTGCCAGCAGTGCAGGGCAACGGGGCTACACCTTC. Translating gives CASSAGQRGYTF. Using reference TRBV2 and TRBJ1-2 for the parts outside the CDR3, the full variable domain is EPEVTQTPSHQVTQMGQEVILRCVPISNHLYFYWYRQILGQKVEFLVSFYNNEISEKSEIFDDQFSVERPDGSNFTLKIRSTKLEDSAMYFCASSAGQRGYTFGSGTRLTVV.

The chain combines TRBV5-8 with TRBJ2-4; D is perhaps TRBD1 (5 bases). This CDR3 contains 13 residues. The ends were cut back, 4 bases at V and 7 bases at J, with 12 bases in the middle. Germline lookup yields CDR1 SGHTS and CDR2 YDEGEE. The CDR3 protein is CASSQWGSNIQYF. The CDR3, as DNA: TGTGCCAGCAGCCAGTGGGGCTCGAACATTCAGTACTTC. The variable domain in full, with the rest retrieved from reference TRBV5-8 and TRBJ2-4, is EAGVTQSPTHLIKTRGQQATLRCSPISGHTSVYWYQQALGLGLQFLLWYDEGEERNRGNFPPRFSGRQFPNYSSELNVNALELEDSALYLCASSQWGSNIQYFGAGTRLSVL.

The chain combines TRBV30 with TRBJ2-2; D is undetermined. The V end was cut by 2 bases, the J end by 7 bases, with 17 bases between. The CDR3 sequence is 15 residues long. Germline assignment: CDR1 GTSNPN and CDR2 SVGIG (reference sequence). CDR3 residues: CAWSPDTTQGGELFF. In nucleotides, the CDR3 is TGTGCCTGGAGTCCTGACACCACCCAAGGCGGGGAGCTGTTTTTT.